The clone carrying this T cell receptor (beta chain) was found many times. Its specificity is unknown. TCRdb independently ran MiXCR on the 5' RACE reads; one entry per CDR3 protein. The table has some 340,000 distinct CDR3 sequences, roughly 13% seen once; the top ten hold 20% to 25%. Between the trimmed V and J ends, which lost 4 bases and 8 bases, there was a span of 16 bases. CDR3 length: 14 amino acids. The germline CDR1 and CDR2 sequences are SGHNT and YYREEE (reference sequence). This entry comes from a study of T-cell memory formation after mild COVID-19. Regarding the study as a whole: CD4+ clones that contracted lay mainly in CM and EM; CD8+ ones lay in EMRA.

The chain recombines TRBV5-4 with TRBJ2-1, with a tentative D call TRBD2 (7 bases). Source material: PBMCs or a T cell subset sorted from them (not recorded which). This clonotype was obtained from a young man who had mild COVID-19 (a few samples of this study predate the infection). Cell type and time point are not known. The DNA for the CDR3 is TGTGCCAGCAGCCCCCTGGGGGGGCTCCATGAGCAGTTCTTC. Protein product: CASSPLGGLHEQFF.